This T cell receptor (beta chain) derives from a study of blood T cell repertoires in COVID-19. Within the 2 weeks before study entry, each person in the exposed group met a COVID-19 case. V dropped 3 bases and J dropped 0 bases, with 15 bases sitting between them. This CDR3 has 17 amino acids. Germline V gene sequence: CDR1 LNHDA, CDR2 SQIVND (reference sequence). This table comes from immunoSEQ multiplex PCR, and its TCRdb copy is limited to in-frame clones, with some not included. The table lists 250,000 or so clones, over 80% of them singletons, with over 0.85% in the top ten. The rearrangement uses TRBV19 and TRBJ1-3; D uncertain. The receptor was isolated from a man between 50 and 59 years old who had been exposed to COVID-19. Material: PBMCs or T cells enriched from blood (not recorded which). The chain's CDR3 is CASSIFPPQVSGNTIYF. CDR3 DNA: TGTGCCAGTAGTATCTTCCCCCCCCAGGTCTCTGGAAACACCATATATTTT. The whole variable domain, filled in from reference TRBV19 and TRBJ1-3, reads DGGITQSPKYLFRKEGQNVTLSCEQNLNHDAMYWYRQDPGQGLRLIYYSQIVNDFQKGDIAEGYSVSREKKESFPLTVTSAQKNPTAFYLCASSIFPPQVSGNTIYFGEGSWLTVV.